Below are 9 T cell receptor beta chains sequenced from a single sample in a study of PD-1 blockade in classical Hodgkin lymphoma. Using immunoSEQ multiplex PCR, the repertoire was profiled, and TCRdb retains in-frame clones only, with some absent. Among under 35,000 clones listed, 88% were seen once. The time point denotes: newly diagnosed, previously untreated cHL patient sample. Researchers used magnetic negative selection to pull out pure CD4+ T cells from thawed PBMCs. The specimen sequenced was CD4+ T cells from blood. The receptors shown here come from a human donor with classical Hodgkin lymphoma.

The chain employs TRBV2 and TRBJ1-4, with 7 bases aligning to TRBD1. Germline CDR1 and CDR2: SNHLY and FYNNEI. Trimming cost V 6 bases and J 7 bases; bases outside gene matches: 8. The CDR3 sequence is 14 residues long. DNA of the CDR3: TGTGCCAGCAGCCCGACAGGGAGAGGTGAAAAACTGTTTTTT. This gives the protein CASSPTGRGEKLFF.

This rearrangement joins TRBV4-1 to TRBJ2-2; TRBD2 is a possible D gene (5 bases). The CDR3 length is 14 residues. V gave up 5 bases and J gave up 5 bases, with 12 bases separating them. Germline loops: CDR1 MGHRA, CDR2 YSYEKL. Written as DNA, the CDR3 is TGCGCCAGCAGCTACGGGATGGGGACCGGGGAGCTGTTTTTT. It codes for CASSYGMGTGELFF.

The chain has TRBV5-1 and TRBJ2-3, with 7 bases identical to TRBD2. Germline loops: CDR1 SGHRS, CDR2 YFSETQ. The junction had 6 bases not matched to a gene; V was cut back by 0 bases and J by 2 bases. This CDR3 is 16 amino acids long. CDR3: CASSLVSSGITDTQYF. The CDR3 nucleotides read TGCGCCAGCAGCTTGGTTTCTAGCGGTATCACAGATACGCAGTATTTT.

The rearrangement uses TRBV12-5 and TRBJ2-1, with D maybe TRBD2 (6 bases). Germline values: CDR1 LGHNT, CDR2 FRNRAP. The CDR3 has 13 amino acids. The ends were cut back, 6 bases at V and 9 bases at J, with 15 bases in the middle. The CDR3 DNA is TGTGCTAGTGGCTTGTCCGGGAGCCGTGAGCAGTTCTTC. Its translation is CASGLSGSREQFF.

The chain has TRBV18 and TRBJ1-5; D not resolved. The V end lost 4 bases, the J end lost 2 bases, and 6 bases lay between the germline ends. CDR3 length equals 13 residues. Germline values: CDR1 KGHSH, CDR2 LQKENI. The CDR3 nucleotides read TGTGCCAGCTCACGTGGGGGCAATCAGCCCCAGCATTTT. Translated: CASSRGGNQPQHF.

V is TRBV2 and J is TRBJ2-3; possible D gene TRBD2, 6 bases. Germline CDR1 SNHLY, CDR2 FYNNEI. The CDR3 sequence is 17 residues long. Deletions cut 4 bases from V and 0 bases from J, with 17 bases between. CDR3 residues: CASSVAVGGTSTDTQYF. CDR3 sequence (DNA): TGTGCCAGCAGTGTCGCGGTAGGAGGGACTAGCACAGATACGCAGTATTTT.

This rearrangement joins TRBV29-1 to TRBJ1-5, with 8 positions matching TRBD1. Trimming took 6 bases from V and 6 from J; bases not matched to a gene: 10. CDR1 is SQVTM, CDR2 ANQGSEA, per germline. CDR3 size: 14 residues. DNA of the CDR3: TGCAGCGTCTCGGACAGGGTAACGGGTCAGCCCCAGCATTTT. It codes for CSVSDRVTGQPQHF.

This clone was seen a handful of times. This rearrangement joins TRBV2 to TRBJ1-2; unclear D gene. The germline CDR1 and CDR2 sequences are SNHLY and FYNNEI. The V end was cut by 6 bases, the J end by 7 bases, with 12 bases between. This CDR3 is 12 amino acids long. The CDR3 DNA follows: TGTGCCAGCAGCTCAACTACGTCTGGCTACACCTTC. This encodes CASSSTTSGYTF.

The rearrangement links TRBV9 to TRBJ1-2; the match to TRBD1 covers 7 bases. The germline V gene has CDR1 SGDLS and CDR2 YYNGEE. The CDR3 runs 13 residues. V gave up 3 bases and J gave up 4 bases; unmatched junction bases: 3. The CDR3 DNA sequence: TGTGCCAGCAGCGGGACAGGTCTCTATGGCTACACCTTC. It translates to CASSGTGLYGYTF. The full variable domain, with the rest looked up from reference TRBV9 and TRBJ1-2, is DSGVTQTPKHLITATGQRVTLRCSPRSGDLSVYWYQQSLDQGLQFLIQYYNGEERAKGNILERFSAQQFPDLHSELNLSSLELGDSALYFCASSGTGLYGYTFGSGTRLTVV.